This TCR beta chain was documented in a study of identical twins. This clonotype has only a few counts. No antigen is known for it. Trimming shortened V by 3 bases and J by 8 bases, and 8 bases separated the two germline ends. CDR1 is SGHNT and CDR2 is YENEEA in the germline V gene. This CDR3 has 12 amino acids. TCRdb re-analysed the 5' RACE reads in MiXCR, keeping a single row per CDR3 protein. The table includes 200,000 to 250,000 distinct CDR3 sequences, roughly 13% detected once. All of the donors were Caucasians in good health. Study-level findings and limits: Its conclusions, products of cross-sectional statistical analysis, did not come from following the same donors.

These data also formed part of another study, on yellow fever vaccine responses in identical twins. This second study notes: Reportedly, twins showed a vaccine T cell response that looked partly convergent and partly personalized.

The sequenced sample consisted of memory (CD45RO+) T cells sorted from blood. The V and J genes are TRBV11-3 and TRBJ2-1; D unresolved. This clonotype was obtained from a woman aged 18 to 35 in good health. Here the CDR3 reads CASSFNAHEQFF. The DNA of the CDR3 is TGTGCCAGCAGCTTTAATGCCCATGAGCAGTTCTTC.